The present TCR beta chain was sequenced within a study of T-cell memory formation after mild COVID-19. Study-wide context: For the most part, TCR clusters were specific to one donor.

Whole-study findings and limits: Pre-infection memory already had some responding clones, implying cross-reactive memory joined.

Employing constant-segment primers, 5'RACE generated TCR alpha and TCR beta cDNA libraries bearing sample barcodes and UMIs. Via MiXCR, TCRdb re-called the 5' RACE reads, giving one row per CDR3 protein. The data contain tens of thousands of distinct CDR3 sequences, 16% of them seen just once; the ten biggest clones take up roughly 30%. This clonotype was counted only a few times. Its matching antigen is unknown. The receptor's source is an adult woman who had mild COVID-19 (a few samples of this study predate the infection). Cell type and time point are not known. What was sequenced was PBMCs or a T cell subset sorted from them (not recorded which).

CDR3 sequence reads: CASSFMEGADTEAFF. The CDR3 coding sequence is TGTGCCAGCAGCTTTATGGAGGGGGCTGATACTGAAGCTTTCTTT. This chain joins TRBV11-3 and TRBJ1-1, with TRBD1 matching over 7 bases. Germline CDR1 SGHNT, CDR2 YENEEA. CDR3 length: 15 amino acids. V dropped 3 bases and J dropped 5; count of bases not matched to a gene: 9.